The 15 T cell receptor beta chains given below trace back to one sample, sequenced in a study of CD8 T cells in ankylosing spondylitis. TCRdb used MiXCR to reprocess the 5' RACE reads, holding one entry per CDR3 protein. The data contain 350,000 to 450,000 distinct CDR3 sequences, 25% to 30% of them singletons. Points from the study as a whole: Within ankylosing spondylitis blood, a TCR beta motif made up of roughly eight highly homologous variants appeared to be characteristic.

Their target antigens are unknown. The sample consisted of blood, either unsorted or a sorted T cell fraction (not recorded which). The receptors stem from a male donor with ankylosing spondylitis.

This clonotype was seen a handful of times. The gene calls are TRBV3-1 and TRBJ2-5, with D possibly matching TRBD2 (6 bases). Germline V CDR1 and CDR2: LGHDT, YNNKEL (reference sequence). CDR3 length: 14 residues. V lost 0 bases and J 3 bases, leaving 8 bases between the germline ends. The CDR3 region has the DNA TGTGCCAGCAGCCAAGAATTAGCGGAAGAGACCCAGTACTTC. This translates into CASSQELAEETQYF.

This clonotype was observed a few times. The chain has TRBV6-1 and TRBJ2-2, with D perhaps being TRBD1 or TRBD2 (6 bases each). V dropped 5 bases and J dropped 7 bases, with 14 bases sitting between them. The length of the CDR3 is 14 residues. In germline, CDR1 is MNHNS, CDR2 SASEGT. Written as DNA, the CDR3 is TGTGCCAGCAGTAAGCCGGGGGCTGGCGGGGAGCTGTTTTTT. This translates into CASSKPGAGGELFF.

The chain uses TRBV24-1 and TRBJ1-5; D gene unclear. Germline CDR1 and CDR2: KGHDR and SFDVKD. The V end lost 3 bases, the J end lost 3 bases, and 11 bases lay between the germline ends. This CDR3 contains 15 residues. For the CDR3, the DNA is TGTGCCACCAGTGATCTCCCGTATAACAATCAGCCCCAGCATTTT. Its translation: CATSDLPYNNQPQHF.

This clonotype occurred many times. DNA for the CDR3: TGCGCCAGCAGACCGACTAGCGGGTATGGCACCGGGGAGCTGTTTTTT. Its protein product is CASRPTSGYGTGELFF. J is TRBJ2-2 and V is TRBV5-1, with 10 bases fitting TRBD2. The CDR3 runs to 16 residues. Looked up from germline, CDR1 is SGHRS and CDR2 is YFSETQ. The V segment lost 5 bases and the J segment 4 bases; nucleotides outside the gene matches: 8.

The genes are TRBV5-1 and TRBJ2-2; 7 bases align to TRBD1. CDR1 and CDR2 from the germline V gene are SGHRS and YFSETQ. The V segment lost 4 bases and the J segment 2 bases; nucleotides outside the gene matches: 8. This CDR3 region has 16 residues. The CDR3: CASSRRQGLNTGELFF. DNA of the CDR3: TGCGCCAGCAGCCGTAGACAGGGCCTCAACACCGGGGAGCTGTTTTTT.

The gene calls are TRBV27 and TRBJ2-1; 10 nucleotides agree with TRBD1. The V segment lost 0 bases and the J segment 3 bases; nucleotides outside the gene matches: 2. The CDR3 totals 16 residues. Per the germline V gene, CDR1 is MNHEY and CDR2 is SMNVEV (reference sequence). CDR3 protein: CASSLSRDRGYNEQFF. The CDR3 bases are TGTGCCAGCAGTTTATCCCGGGACAGGGGCTACAATGAGCAGTTCTTC.

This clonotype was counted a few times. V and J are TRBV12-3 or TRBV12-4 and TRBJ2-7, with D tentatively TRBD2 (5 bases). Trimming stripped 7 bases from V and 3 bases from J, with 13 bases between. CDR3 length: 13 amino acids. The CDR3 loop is CASTEGLRYEQYF. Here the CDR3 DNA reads TGTGCCAGCACCGAAGGACTGCGCTACGAGCAGTACTTC.

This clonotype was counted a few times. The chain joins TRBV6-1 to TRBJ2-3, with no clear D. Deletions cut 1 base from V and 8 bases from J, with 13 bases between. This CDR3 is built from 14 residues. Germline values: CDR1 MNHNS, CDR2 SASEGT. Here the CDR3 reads CASSEGDSRSTQYF. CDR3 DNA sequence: TGTGCCAGCAGTGAAGGTGATAGCAGGAGTACGCAGTATTTT.

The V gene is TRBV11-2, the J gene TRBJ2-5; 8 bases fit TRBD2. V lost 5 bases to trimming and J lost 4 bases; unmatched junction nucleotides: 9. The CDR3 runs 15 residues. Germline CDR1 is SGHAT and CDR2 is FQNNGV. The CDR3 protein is CASSTRTSWGETQYF. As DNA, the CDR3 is TGTGCCAGCAGCACCCGGACTAGCTGGGGAGAGACCCAGTACTTC.

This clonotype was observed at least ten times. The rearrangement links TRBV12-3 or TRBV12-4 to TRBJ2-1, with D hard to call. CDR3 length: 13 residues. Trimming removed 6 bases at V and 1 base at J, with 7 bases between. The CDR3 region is CASSFGSYNEQFF. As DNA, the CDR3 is TGTGCCAGCAGCTTTGGGTCCTACAATGAGCAGTTCTTC.

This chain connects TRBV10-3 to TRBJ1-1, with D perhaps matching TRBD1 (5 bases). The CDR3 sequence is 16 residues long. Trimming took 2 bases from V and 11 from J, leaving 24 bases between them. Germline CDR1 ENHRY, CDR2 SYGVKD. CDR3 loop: CAISEPIGQGKFWAFF. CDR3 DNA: TGTGCCATCAGTGAGCCCATCGGCCAGGGAAAATTCTGGGCTTTCTTT.

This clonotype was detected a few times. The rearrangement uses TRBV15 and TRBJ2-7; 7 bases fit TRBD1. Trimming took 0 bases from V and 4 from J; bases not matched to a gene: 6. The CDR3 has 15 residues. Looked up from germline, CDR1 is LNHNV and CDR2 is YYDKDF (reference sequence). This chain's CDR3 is CATSRDRQGVYEQYF. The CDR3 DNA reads TGTGCCACCAGCAGAGATCGACAGGGAGTTTACGAGCAGTACTTC. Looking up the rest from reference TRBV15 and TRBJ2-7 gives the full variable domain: DAMVIQNPRYQVTQFGKPVTLSCSQTLNHNVMYWYQQKSSQAPKLLFHYYDKDFNNEADTPDNFQSRRPNTSFCFLDIRSPGLGDTAMYLCATSRDRQGVYEQYFGPGTRLTVT.

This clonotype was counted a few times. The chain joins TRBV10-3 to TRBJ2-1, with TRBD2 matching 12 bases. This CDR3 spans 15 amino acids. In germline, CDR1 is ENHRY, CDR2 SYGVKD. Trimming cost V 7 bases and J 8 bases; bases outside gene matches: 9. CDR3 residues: CAIKGRLAGEDEQFF. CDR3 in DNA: TGTGCCATCAAGGGAAGACTAGCGGGAGAGGATGAGCAGTTCTTC.

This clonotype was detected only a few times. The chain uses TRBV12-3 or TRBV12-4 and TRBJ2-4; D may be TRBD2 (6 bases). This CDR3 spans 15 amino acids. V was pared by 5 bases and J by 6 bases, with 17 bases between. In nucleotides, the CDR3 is TGTGCCAGCAGTCCTGACTACTCCGGGAGAAACATTCAGTACTTC. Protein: CASSPDYSGRNIQYF.

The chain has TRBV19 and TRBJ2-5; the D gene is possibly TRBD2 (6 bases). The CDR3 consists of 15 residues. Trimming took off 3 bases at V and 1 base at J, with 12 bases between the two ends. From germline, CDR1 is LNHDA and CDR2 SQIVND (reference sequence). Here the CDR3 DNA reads TGTGCCAGTAGTATCTTTAGCGGAGTCCAAGAGACCCAGTACTTC. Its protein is CASSIFSGVQETQYF.